Each of the 8 T cell receptor beta chains below was sequenced from the same sample in a study of T cell repertoires in cytomegalovirus infection. One entry per CDR3 protein, called by TCRdb with MiXCR from the reads. In the table there are approximately 500,000 distinct CDR3 sequences, 16% of which are singletons. Sequencing used CD8+ T cells from PBMCs. These receptors came from a human donor in good health (CMV status not recorded). Some clones in this sample may be carry-over from other donors' samples.

In this sample, this clonotype turned up many times. This chain connects TRBV6-5 to TRBJ2-2; perhaps TRBD2 as D (6 bases). Per the germline V gene, CDR1 is MNHEY and CDR2 is SVGAGI. The CDR3 loop spans 14 amino acids. Trimming removed 7 bases from V and 4 bases from J, with 13 bases in between. CDR3 nucleotides: TGTGCCAGCAATAACCCGGAGGGCACCGGGGAGCTGTTTTTT. Translating gives CASNNPEGTGELFF.

This clonotype was seen at least ten times. V usage is TRBV19 and J usage is TRBJ1-3; a weak D match, TRBD1 (5 bases). The CDR3 sequence is 15 residues long. V lost 8 bases, J lost 4 bases, and 18 bases lay in between. The germline V gene has CDR1 LNHDA and CDR2 SQIVND (reference sequence). The CDR3 region has the DNA TGTGCCAGTTACCCACGGTCAGGGTCCGGAAACACCATATATTTT. Its translation is CASYPRSGSGNTIYF.

This clonotype was seen only a few times. The chain employs TRBV5-6 and TRBJ1-2; D may be TRBD1 (5 bases). CDR1 is SGHDT, CDR2 YYEEEE, per germline. The CDR3 length is 15 residues. With 4 bases removed from V and 3 bases from J, the gap between germline ends came to 16 bases. CDR3 nucleotides: TGTGCCAGCAGCCCACTACTGACAGAAGACTATGGCTACACCTTC. Encoded protein: CASSPLLTEDYGYTF. The variable domain in full, completed from reference TRBV5-6 and TRBJ1-2, reads DAGVTQSPTHLIKTRGQQVTLRCSPKSGHDTVSWYQQALGQGPQFIFQYYEEEERQRGNFPDRFSGHQFPNYSSELNVNALLLGDSALYLCASSPLLTEDYGYTFGSGTRLTVV.

The J gene is TRBJ2-1, the V gene TRBV9; D gene unclear. V lost 3 bases and J lost 8, with 18 bases in between. CDR1 is SGDLS, CDR2 YYNGEE, per germline. CDR3 length equals 15 residues. CDR3 amino acids: CASSAPQRPTYEQFF. The CDR3 DNA sequence: TGTGCCAGCAGCGCACCCCAGCGTCCGACGTATGAGCAGTTCTTC.

This clonotype was seen ten or more times. The chain couples TRBV6-5 to TRBJ1-2; the D is unclear. V was clipped by 5 bases and J by 10 bases, with 23 bases between them. The CDR3 has 15 amino acids. In germline, CDR1 is MNHEY, CDR2 SVGAGI. This CDR3 is CASSPSRTGVKDYTF. In DNA, the CDR3 is TGTGCCAGCAGTCCCTCGAGGACCGGGGTTAAGGACTACACCTTC.

The chain joins TRBV27 to TRBJ1-2; D remains ambiguous. CDR1 is MNHEY, CDR2 SMNVEV, per germline (reference sequence). This CDR3 is built from 13 residues. V was shortened by 3 bases and J by 5 bases, with 10 bases between the two germline ends. DNA of the CDR3: TGTGCCAGCAGTTTCGGGTTAACATATGGCTACACCTTC. Translating it yields CASSFGLTYGYTF.

The chain has TRBV27 and TRBJ2-7; D not certain. Germline loops: CDR1 MNHEY, CDR2 SMNVEV (reference sequence). The CDR3 consists of 13 residues. Trimming removed 2 bases at V and 7 bases at J, with 12 bases between. CDR3 DNA sequence: TGTGCCAGCAGTTTACCTTCGATGGGGGAGCAGTACTTC. Residues: CASSLPSMGEQYF.

This clonotype was recorded at least ten times. This chain joins TRBV11-2 and TRBJ2-1; 12 nucleotides match TRBD2. Germline loops: CDR1 SGHAT, CDR2 FQNNGV. This CDR3 has 19 residues. With 0 bases clipped from V and 3 bases from J, the junction kept 9 bases outside the gene matches. CDR3 coding DNA: TGTGCCAGCAGCTTAGATGCCTCCCTAGCGGGGGGGGACTACAATGAGCAGTTCTTC. Translation: CASSLDASLAGGDYNEQFF.